There are a few counts of the clone carrying this T cell receptor beta chain. Its antigen is undetermined. Method: immunoSEQ multiplex PCR; TCRdb's copy keeps in-frame clones and lacks some. The data show around 50,000 clones, about 87% seen once. This sample was included in a study of OX40 agonist ivuxolimab in advanced cancers. About the research overall: Patients were roughly 83% male with ages roughly 20 to 90, mean roughly 55. Three partial responders included one hepatocellular carcinoma patient and two cutaneous melanoma patients. Findings and limits, study-wide: Clonal expansion was seen in CD4+ and CD8+ blood T cells by week 6 at 0.1 to 3.0 mg/kg.

In germline, CDR1 is KGHSH, CDR2 LQKENI. The CDR3 runs to 17 residues. V lost 1 base to trimming and J lost 3 bases, with 18 bases between them. Autoimmune disease history or systemic immunosuppression led to patient exclusion. The source of this sequence is an adult with an advanced solid tumor such as melanoma, head and neck, liver or kidney cancer. The chain carries TRBV18 and TRBJ1-2; D may be TRBD1 (6 bases). The source material was CD4+ or CD8+ T cells sorted from blood, sampled in a trial of the OX40 agonist ivuxolimab. DNA for the CDR3: TGTGCCAGCTCACCACAAACAGGGACGTTTGGGTACTATGGCTACACCTTC. It specifies CASSPQTGTFGYYGYTF.